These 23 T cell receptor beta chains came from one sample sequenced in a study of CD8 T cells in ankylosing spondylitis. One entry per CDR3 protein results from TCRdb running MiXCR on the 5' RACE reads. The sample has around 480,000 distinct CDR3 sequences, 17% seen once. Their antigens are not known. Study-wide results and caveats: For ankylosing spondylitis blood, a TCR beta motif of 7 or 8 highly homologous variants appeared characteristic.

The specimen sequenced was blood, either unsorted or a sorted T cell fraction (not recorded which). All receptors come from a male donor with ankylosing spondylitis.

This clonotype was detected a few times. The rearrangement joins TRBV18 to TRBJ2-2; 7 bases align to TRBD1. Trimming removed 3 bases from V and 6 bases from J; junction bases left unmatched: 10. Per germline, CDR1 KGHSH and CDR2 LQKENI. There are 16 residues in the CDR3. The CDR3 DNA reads TGTGCCAGCTCACCTCGACAGGGCGTCGGGGCCGGGGAGCTGTTTTTT. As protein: CASSPRQGVGAGELFF.

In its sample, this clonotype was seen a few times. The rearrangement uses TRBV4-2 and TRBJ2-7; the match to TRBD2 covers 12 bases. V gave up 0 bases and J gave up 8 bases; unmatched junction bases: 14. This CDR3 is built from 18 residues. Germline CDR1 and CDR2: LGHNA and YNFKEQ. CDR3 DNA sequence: TGTGCCAGCAGCCAAGAAATAAGGAGGCTAGCGGGAGGGCGAAAGCAGTACTTC. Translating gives CASSQEIRRLAGGRKQYF.

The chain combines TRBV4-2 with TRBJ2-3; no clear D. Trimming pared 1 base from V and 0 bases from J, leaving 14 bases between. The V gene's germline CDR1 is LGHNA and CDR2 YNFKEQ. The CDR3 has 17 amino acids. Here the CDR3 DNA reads TGTGCCAGCAGCCAAGTTCTCAGTGGCCCCAGCACAGATACGCAGTATTTT. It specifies CASSQVLSGPSTDTQYF.

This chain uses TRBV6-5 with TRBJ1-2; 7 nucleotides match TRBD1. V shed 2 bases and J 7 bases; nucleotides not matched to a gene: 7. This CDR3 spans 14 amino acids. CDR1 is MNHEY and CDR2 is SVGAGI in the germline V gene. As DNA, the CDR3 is TGTGCCAGCAGTTACGAGGGGGCCTCTTCTGGCTACACCTTC. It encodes CASSYEGASSGYTF.

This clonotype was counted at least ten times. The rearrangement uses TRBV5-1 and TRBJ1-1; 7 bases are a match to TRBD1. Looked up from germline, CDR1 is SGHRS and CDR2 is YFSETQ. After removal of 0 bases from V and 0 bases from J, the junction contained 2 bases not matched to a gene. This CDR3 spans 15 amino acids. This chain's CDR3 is CASSLGGQMNTEAFF. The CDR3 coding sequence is TGCGCCAGCAGCTTGGGGGGACAGATGAACACTGAAGCTTTCTTT. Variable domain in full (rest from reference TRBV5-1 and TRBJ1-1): KAGVTQTPRYLIKTRGQQVTLSCSPISGHRSVSWYQQTPGQGLQFLFEYFSETQRNKGNFPGRFSGRQFSNSRSEMNVSTLELGDSALYLCASSLGGQMNTEAFFGQGTRLTVV.

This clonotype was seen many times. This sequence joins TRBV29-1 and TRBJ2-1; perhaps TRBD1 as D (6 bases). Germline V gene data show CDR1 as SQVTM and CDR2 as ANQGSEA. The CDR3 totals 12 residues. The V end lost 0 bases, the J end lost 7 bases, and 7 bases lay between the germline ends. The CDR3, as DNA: TGCAGCGTTGAAGACAGGGGAAATGAGCAGTTCTTC. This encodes CSVEDRGNEQFF.

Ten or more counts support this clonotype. The CDR3 loop is CASSVGDRASETQYF. The CDR3 bases are TGTGCCAGCAGCGTAGGGGACAGGGCGTCAGAGACCCAGTACTTC. The rearrangement joins TRBV9 to TRBJ2-5; TRBD1 matches 9 bases. V dropped 0 bases and J dropped 4; count of bases not matched to a gene: 4. The CDR3 contains 15 residues. Germline V gives CDR1 SGDLS, CDR2 YYNGEE.

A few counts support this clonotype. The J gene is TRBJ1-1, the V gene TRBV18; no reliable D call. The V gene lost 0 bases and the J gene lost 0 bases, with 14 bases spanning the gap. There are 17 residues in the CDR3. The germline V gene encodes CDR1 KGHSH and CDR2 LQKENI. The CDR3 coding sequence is TGTGCCAGCTCACCACCCCATCACCCGAACTTGAACACTGAAGCTTTCTTT. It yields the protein CASSPPHHPNLNTEAFF.

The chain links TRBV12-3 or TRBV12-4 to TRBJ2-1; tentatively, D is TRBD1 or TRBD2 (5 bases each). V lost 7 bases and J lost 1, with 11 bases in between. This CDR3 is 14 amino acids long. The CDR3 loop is CASTKGRSYNEQFF. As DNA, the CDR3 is TGTGCCAGCACCAAGGGACGGTCCTACAATGAGCAGTTCTTC.

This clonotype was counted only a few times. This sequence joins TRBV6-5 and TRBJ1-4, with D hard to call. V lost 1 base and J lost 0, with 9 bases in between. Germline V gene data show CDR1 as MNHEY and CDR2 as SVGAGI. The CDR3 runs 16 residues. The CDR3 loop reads CASSYYSYATNEKLFF. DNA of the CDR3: TGTGCCAGCAGTTACTACAGCTATGCAACTAATGAAAAACTGTTTTTT.

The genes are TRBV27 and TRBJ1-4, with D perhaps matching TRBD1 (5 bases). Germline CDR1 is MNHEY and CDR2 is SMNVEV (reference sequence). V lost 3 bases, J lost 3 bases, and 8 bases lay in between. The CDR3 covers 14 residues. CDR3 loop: CASSLDTSNEKLFF. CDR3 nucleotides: TGTGCCAGCAGTTTGGACACCTCTAATGAAAAACTGTTTTTT.

The DNA of the CDR3 is TGTGCCAGCGGGATTGGGGCCAACGTCCTGACTTTC. Translation gives CASGIGANVLTF. V is TRBV3-1 and J is TRBJ2-6; D is unresolved. The CDR3 loop spans 12 amino acids. V dropped 8 bases and J dropped 3 bases, with 5 bases sitting between them. The germline V gene encodes CDR1 LGHDT and CDR2 YNNKEL (reference sequence). Complete variable domain (other parts from reference TRBV3-1 and TRBJ2-6): DTAVSQTPKYLVTQMGNDKSIKCEQNLGHDTMYWYKQDSKKFLKIMFSYNNKELIINETVPNRFSPKSPDKAHLNLHINSLELGDSAVYFCASGIGANVLTFGAGSRLTVL.

The CDR3 protein is CASSPLATVTEQYF. CDR3 bases: TGCGCCAGCAGCCCTCTGGCGACAGTCACCGAGCAGTACTTC. The chain links TRBV5-1 to TRBJ2-7; possible D gene TRBD1, 5 bases. Trimming stripped 4 bases from V and 6 bases from J, with 17 bases between. CDR3 length: 14 amino acids. Germline V lookup: CDR1 SGHRS, CDR2 YFSETQ.

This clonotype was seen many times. The CDR3 sequence is CASSFLAAYNEQFF. CDR3 nucleotide sequence: TGCGCCAGCAGCTTCCTAGCGGCTTACAATGAGCAGTTCTTC. The genes are TRBV5-1 and TRBJ2-1; 7 nucleotides agree with TRBD2. Germline values: CDR1 SGHRS, CDR2 YFSETQ. Losses at the gene ends were 2 bases for V and 4 bases for J; bases not matched to a gene: 3. This CDR3 contains 14 residues. Based on the CDR3 plus reference TRBV5-1 and TRBJ2-1, the full variable domain is KAGVTQTPRYLIKTRGQQVTLSCSPISGHRSVSWYQQTPGQGLQFLFEYFSETQRNKGNFPGRFSGRQFSNSRSEMNVSTLELGDSALYLCASSFLAAYNEQFFGPGTRLTVL.

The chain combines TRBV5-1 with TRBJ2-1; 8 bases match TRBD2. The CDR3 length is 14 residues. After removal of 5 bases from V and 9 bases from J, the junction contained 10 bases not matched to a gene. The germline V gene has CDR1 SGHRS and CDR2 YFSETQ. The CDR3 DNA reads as TGCGCCAGCAGTCCGGGACTAGTCTTCAGTGAGCAGTTCTTC. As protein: CASSPGLVFSEQFF.

CDR3 nucleotides: TGTGCCAGCAGCTTAGACGGGGCTAGCAATCAGCCCCAGCATTTT. This codes for CASSLDGASNQPQHF. V is TRBV11-2 and J is TRBJ1-5; tentative D call: TRBD1 (5 bases). The V end lost 0 bases, the J end lost 0 bases, and 6 bases lay between the germline ends. The V gene's germline CDR1 is SGHAT and CDR2 FQNNGV. CDR3 length equals 15 residues. The full variable domain, in which reference TRBV11-2 and TRBJ1-5 provide the parts outside the CDR3, is EAGVAQSPRYKIIEKRQSVAFWCNPISGHATLYWYQQILGQGPKLLIQFQNNGVVDDSQLPKDRFSAERLKGVDSTLKIQPAKLEDSAVYLCASSLDGASNQPQHFGDGTRLSIL.

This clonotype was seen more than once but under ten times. CDR3 DNA sequence: TGCAGTGCCCCGCTAGCGGGAGGATATAAAAACATTCAGTACTTC. As protein: CSAPLAGGYKNIQYF. The chain couples TRBV20-1 to TRBJ2-4, with 11 bases that match TRBD2. V shed 6 bases, J shed 4 bases, and the junction held 8 bases outside the gene matches. This CDR3 region has 15 residues. CDR1 and CDR2 from the germline V gene are DFQATT and SNEGSKA (reference sequence).

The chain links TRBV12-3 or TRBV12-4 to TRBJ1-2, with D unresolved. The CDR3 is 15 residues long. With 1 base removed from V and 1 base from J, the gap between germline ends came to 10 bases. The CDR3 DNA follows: TGTGCCAGCAGTTTAGGAGGACCGCTTAACTATGGCTACACCTTC. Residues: CASSLGGPLNYGYTF.

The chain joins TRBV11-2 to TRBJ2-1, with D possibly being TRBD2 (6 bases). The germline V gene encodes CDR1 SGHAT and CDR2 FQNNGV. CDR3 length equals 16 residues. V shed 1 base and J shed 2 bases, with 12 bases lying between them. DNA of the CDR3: TGTGCCAGCAGCTTAGCCCGGGACTCCACCTACAATGAGCAGTTCTTC. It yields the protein CASSLARDSTYNEQFF.

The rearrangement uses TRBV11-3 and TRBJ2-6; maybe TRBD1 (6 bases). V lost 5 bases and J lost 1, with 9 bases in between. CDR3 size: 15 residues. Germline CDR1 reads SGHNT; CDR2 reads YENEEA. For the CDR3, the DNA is TGTGCCAGCAGCACAGGGAAGTCTGGGGCCAACGTCCTGACTTTC. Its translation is CASSTGKSGANVLTF.

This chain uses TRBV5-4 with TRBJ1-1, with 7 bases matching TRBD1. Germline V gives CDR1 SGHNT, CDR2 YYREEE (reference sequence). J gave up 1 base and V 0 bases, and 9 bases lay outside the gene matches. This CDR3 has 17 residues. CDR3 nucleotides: TGTGCCAGCAGCTTGGGTTCAGGGGGGTTTAGGAACACTGAAGCTTTCTTT. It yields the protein CASSLGSGGFRNTEAFF.

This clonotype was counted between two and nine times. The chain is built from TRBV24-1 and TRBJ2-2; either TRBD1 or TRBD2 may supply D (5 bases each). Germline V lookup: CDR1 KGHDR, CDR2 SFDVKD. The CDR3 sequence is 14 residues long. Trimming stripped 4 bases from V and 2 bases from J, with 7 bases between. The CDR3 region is CATSEGPNTGELFF. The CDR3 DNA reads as TGTGCCACCAGTGAGGGACCTAACACCGGGGAGCTGTTTTTT.

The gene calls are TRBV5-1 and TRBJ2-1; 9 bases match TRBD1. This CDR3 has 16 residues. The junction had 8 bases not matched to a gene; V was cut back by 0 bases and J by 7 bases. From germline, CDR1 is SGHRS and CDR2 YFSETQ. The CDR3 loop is CASSLGSRGTGNEQFF. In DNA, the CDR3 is TGCGCCAGCAGCTTGGGAAGCAGGGGGACAGGGAATGAGCAGTTCTTC.